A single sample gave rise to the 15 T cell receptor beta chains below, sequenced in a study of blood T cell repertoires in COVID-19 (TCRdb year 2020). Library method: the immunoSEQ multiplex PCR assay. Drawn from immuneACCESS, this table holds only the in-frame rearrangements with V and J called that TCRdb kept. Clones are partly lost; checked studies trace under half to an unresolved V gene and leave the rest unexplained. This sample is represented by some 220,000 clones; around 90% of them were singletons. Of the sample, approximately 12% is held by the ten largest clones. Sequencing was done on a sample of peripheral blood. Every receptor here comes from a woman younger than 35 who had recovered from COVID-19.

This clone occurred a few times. DNA of the CDR3: TGTGCCAGCTCACCTGCGGGGGCCTCCTACAATGAGCAGTTCTTC. Residues: CASSPAGASYNEQFF. The chain couples TRBV18 to TRBJ2-1; possibly TRBD2 for D (7 bases). V was shortened by 3 bases and J by 0 bases, with 9 bases between the two germline ends. The CDR3 sequence is 15 residues long. Per the germline V gene, CDR1 is KGHSH and CDR2 is LQKENI.

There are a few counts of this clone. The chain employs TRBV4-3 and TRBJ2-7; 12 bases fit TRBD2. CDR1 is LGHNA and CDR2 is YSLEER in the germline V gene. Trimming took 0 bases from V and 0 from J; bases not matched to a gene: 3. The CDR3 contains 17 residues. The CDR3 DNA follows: TGCGCCAGCAGCCAAGATGAACTAGCGGGAGGCTCCTACGAGCAGTACTTC. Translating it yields CASSQDELAGGSYEQYF.

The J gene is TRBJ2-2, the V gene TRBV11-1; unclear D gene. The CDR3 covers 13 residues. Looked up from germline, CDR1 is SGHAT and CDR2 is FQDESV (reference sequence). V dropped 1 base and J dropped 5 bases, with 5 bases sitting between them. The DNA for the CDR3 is TGTGCCAGCAGCTTAGACTTGACCGGGGAGCTGTTTTTT. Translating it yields CASSLDLTGELFF.

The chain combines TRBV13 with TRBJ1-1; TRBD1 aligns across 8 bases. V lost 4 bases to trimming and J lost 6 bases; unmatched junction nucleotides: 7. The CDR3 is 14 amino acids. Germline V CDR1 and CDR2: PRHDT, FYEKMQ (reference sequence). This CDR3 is CASSSGTGISEAFF. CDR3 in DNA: TGTGCCAGCAGCTCTGGGACAGGCATCTCTGAAGCTTTCTTT.

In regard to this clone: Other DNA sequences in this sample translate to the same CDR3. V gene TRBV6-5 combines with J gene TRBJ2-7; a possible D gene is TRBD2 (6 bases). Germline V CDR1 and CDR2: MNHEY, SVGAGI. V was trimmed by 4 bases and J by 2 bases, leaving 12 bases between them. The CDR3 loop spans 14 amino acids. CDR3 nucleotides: TGTGCCAGCAGTTCTTCAGGGAGGACCTACGAGCAGTACTTC. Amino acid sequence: CASSSSGRTYEQYF.

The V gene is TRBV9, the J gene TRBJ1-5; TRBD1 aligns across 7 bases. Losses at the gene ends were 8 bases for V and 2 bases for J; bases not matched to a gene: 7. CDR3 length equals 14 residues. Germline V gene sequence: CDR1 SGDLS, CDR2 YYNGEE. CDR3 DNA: TGTGCCAGTACCGAAGGGACAGGCAATCAGCCCCAGCATTTT. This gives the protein CASTEGTGNQPQHF.

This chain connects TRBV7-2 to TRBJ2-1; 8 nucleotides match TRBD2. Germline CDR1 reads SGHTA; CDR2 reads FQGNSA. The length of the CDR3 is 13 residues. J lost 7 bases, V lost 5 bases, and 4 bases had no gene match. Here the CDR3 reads CASSGAGVNEQFF. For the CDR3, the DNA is TGTGCCAGCAGCGGAGCGGGAGTGAATGAGCAGTTCTTC. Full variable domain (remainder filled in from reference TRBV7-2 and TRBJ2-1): GAGVSQSPSNKVTEKGKDVELRCDPISGHTALYWYRQSLGQGLEFLIYFQGNSAPDKSGLPSDRFSAERTGGSVSTLTIQRTQQEDSAVYLCASSGAGVNEQFFGPGTRLTVL.

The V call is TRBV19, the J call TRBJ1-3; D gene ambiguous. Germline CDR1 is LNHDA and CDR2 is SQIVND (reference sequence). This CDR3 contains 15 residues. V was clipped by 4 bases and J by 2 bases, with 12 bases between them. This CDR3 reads CASSRAEGTGNTIYF. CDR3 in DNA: TGTGCCAGTAGTAGGGCAGAAGGAACTGGAAACACCATATATTTT.

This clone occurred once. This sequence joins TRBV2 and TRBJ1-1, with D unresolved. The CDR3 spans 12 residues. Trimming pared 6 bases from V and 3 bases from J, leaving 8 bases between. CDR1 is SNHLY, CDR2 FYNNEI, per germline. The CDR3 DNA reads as TGTGCCAGCAGGACTTTAGACACTGAAGCTTTCTTT. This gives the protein CASRTLDTEAFF.

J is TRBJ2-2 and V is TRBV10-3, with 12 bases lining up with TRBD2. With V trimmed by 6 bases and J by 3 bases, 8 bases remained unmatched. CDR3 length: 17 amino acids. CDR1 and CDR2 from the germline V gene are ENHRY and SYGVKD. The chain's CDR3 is CAIRRLAGAEYTGELFF. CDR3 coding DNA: TGTGCCATCAGGCGACTAGCGGGAGCCGAATACACCGGGGAGCTGTTTTTT.

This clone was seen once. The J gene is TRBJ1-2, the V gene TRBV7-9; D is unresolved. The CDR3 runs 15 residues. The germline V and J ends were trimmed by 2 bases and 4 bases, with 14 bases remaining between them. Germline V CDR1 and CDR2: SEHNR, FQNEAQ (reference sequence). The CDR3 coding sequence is TGTGCCAGCAGCTTAAAGATTGAGGGAGTCTATGGCTACACCTTC. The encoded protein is CASSLKIEGVYGYTF.

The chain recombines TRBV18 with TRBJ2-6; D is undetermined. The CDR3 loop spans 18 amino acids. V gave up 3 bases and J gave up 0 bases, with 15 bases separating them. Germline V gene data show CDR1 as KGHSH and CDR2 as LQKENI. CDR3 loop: CASSPFTLPSSGANVLTF. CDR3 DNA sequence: TGTGCCAGCTCACCTTTTACGTTACCGAGCTCTGGGGCCAACGTCCTGACTTTC.

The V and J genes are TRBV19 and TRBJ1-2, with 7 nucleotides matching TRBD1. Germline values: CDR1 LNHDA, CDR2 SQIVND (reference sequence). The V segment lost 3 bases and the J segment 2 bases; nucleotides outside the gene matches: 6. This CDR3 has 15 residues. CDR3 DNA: TGTGCCAGTAGTATCCTAAGGGGGCCCAACTATGGCTACACCTTC. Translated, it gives CASSILRGPNYGYTF.

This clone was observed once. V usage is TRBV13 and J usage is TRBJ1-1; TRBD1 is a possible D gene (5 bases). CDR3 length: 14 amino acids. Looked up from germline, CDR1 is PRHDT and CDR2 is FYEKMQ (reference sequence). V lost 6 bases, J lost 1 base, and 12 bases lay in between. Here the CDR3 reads CASSQGLPNTEAFF. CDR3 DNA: TGTGCCAGCAGTCAGGGACTGCCGAACACTGAAGCTTTCTTT.

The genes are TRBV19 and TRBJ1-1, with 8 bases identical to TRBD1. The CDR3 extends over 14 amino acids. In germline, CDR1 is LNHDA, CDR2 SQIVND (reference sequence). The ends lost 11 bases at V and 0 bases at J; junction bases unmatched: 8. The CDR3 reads CAVRQGLLNTEAFF. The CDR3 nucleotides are TGTGCCGTAAGACAGGGGCTCTTGAACACTGAAGCTTTCTTT.